The text below deals with one T cell receptor beta chain. Its specificity is unknown. The sample is drawn from a study of blood T cells in healthy people across ages. The study's findings and limits: The study regarded diversity estimates from one million T cells as underestimates. While age rose, TCR beta diversity per million T cells dropped in a roughly linear way.

V lost 3 bases, J lost 6 bases, and 5 bases lay in between. This CDR3 comprises 12 residues. Germline CDR1 reads PRHDT; CDR2 reads FYEKMQ (reference sequence). For the second PCR, which ran for about 6 to 11 cycles, a sample-barcoded 5' primer and a J-beta primer mix were used. Each of the cDNA molecules was tagged by a template-switch adaptor with 12 random nucleotides. A single record per CDR3 protein comes from TCRdb applying MiXCR to the 5' RACE reads. Found here are about 1,500,000 distinct CDR3 sequences, 42% of them singletons; the top ten hold 7.9%. The specimen sequenced was blood. This chain joins TRBV13 and TRBJ2-2; D remains ambiguous. The TCR comes from a woman under 30 in good health. CDR3 coding DNA: TGTGCCAGCAGCTTTGACGCCGGGGAGCTGTTTTTT. This codes for CASSFDAGELFF. Variable domain in full (rest from reference TRBV13 and TRBJ2-2): AAGVIQSPRHLIKEKRETATLKCYPIPRHDTVYWYQQGPGQDPQFLISFYEKMQSDKGSIPDRFSAQQFSDYHSELNMSSLELGDSALYFCASSFDAGELFFGEGSRLTVL.